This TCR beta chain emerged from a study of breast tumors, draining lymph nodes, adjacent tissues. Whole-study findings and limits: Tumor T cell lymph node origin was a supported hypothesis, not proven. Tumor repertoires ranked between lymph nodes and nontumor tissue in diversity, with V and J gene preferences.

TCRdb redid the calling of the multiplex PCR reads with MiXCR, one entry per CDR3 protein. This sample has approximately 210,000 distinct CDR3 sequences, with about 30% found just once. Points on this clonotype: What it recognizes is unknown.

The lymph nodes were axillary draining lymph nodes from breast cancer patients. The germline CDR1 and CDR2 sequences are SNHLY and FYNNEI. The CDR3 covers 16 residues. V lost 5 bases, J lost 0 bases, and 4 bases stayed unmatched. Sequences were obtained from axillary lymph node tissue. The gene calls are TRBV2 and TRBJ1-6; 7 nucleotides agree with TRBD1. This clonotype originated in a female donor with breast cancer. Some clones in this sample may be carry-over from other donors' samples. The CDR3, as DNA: TGTGCCAGCAGTCCGGGACAGAGCTCCTATAATTCACCCCTCCACTTT. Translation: CASSPGQSSYNSPLHF.